Below are 4 T cell receptor beta chains sequenced from a single sample in a study of CD8 T cells in ankylosing spondylitis. Study observations and caveats: A TCR beta motif of roughly 8 highly homologous variants seemed to mark ankylosing spondylitis blood.

The antigens of these receptors remain unknown. Each CDR3 protein is one row after TCRdb ran MiXCR on the 5' RACE reads. The sample carries more than 400,000 distinct CDR3 sequences, about 5.2% recorded once. Sequencing was carried out using blood, either unsorted or a sorted T cell fraction (not recorded which). These receptor sequences come from a male donor with ankylosing spondylitis.

This clonotype was seen repeatedly, ten times or more. The chain uses TRBV10-3 and TRBJ2-7; TRBD2 matches at 12 bases. The CDR3 totals 18 residues. Germline CDR1 ENHRY, CDR2 SYGVKD. V shed 6 bases, J shed 6 bases, and the junction held 18 bases outside the gene matches. The CDR3 loop reads CAIRRLAGERRGSSEQYF. The DNA for the CDR3 is TGTGCCATCAGGCGACTAGCGGGAGAGAGAAGGGGGTCATCCGAGCAGTACTTC.

Many counts were recorded for this clonotype. The rearrangement uses TRBV29-1 and TRBJ2-1, with TRBD2 as a possible D gene (6 bases). The germline V gene encodes CDR1 SQVTM and CDR2 ANQGSEA. V lost 2 bases and J 10 bases, leaving 6 bases between the germline ends. CDR3 length: 10 amino acids. This CDR3 reads CSVERGEQFF. The CDR3 nucleotides are TGCAGCGTTGAACGGGGGGAGCAGTTCTTC.

There are a few counts of this clonotype. The rearrangement uses TRBV5-1 and TRBJ2-7, with 7 bases identical to TRBD2. The CDR3 runs 15 residues. V lost 0 bases, J lost 4 bases, and 7 bases stayed unmatched. The germline CDR1 and CDR2 sequences are SGHRS and YFSETQ. CDR3 bases: TGCGCCAGCAGCTTGGCCCCTAGCGGAGCTTACGAGCAGTACTTC. Protein product: CASSLAPSGAYEQYF.

V usage is TRBV4-3 and J usage is TRBJ2-5; possibly TRBD2 for D (6 bases). The CDR3 runs 14 residues. Trimming took 0 bases from V and 7 from J, leaving 12 bases between them. Looked up from germline, CDR1 is LGHNA and CDR2 is YSLEER. DNA for the CDR3: TGCGCCAGCAGCCAAGATCCGCGGGAAGGGACCCAGTACTTC. Translated, it gives CASSQDPREGTQYF.